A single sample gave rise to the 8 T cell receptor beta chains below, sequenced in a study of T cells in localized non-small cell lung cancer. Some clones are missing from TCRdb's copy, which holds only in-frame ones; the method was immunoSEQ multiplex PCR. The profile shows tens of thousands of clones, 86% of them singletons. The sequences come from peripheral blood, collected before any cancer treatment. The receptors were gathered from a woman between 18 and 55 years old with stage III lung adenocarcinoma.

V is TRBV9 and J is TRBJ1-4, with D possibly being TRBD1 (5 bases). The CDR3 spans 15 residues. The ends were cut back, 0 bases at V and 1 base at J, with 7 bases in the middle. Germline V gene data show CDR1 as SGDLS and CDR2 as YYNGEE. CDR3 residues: CASSVGGRTNEKLFF. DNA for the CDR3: TGTGCCAGCAGCGTAGGGGGCCGAACTAATGAAAAACTGTTTTTT.

Written as DNA, the CDR3 is TGTGCCAGCGAACGGGACTACGGAATCGATGAGCAGTTCTTC. Translating it yields CASERDYGIDEQFF. The J gene is TRBJ2-1, the V gene TRBV6-4; 7 nucleotides agree with TRBD2. The CDR3 is 14 amino acids. The V and J ends lost 8 bases and 8 bases, in that order; junction bases with no gene match: 12. Germline assignment: CDR1 MRHNA and CDR2 SNTAGT.

The CDR3 region is CASSIAGRIISPQHF. As DNA, the CDR3 is TGTGCCAGTAGTATTGCCGGCAGAATTATCAGCCCCCAGCATTTT. The V gene is TRBV19, the J gene TRBJ1-5; D ambiguous. The CDR3 sequence is 15 residues long. Trimming took off 3 bases at V and 10 bases at J, with 19 bases between the two ends. Germline V gene data show CDR1 as LNHDA and CDR2 as SQIVND (reference sequence). The full variable domain, with the rest looked up from reference TRBV19 and TRBJ1-5, is DGGITQSPKYLFRKEGQNVTLSCEQNLNHDAMYWYRQDPGQGLRLIYYSQIVNDFQKGDIAEGYSVSREKKESFPLTVTSAQKNPTAFYLCASSIAGRIISPQHFGDGTRLSIL.

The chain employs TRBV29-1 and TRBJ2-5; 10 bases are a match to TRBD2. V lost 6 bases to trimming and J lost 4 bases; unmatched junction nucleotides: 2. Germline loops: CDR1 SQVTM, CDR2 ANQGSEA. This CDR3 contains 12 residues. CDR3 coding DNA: TGCAGCGTCCGGACTAGCGGAGAGACCCAGTACTTC. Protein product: CSVRTSGETQYF.

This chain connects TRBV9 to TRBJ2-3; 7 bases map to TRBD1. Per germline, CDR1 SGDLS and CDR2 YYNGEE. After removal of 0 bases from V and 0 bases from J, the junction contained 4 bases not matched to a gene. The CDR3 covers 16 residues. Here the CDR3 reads CASSVGIRGSTDTQYF. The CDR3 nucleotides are TGTGCCAGCAGCGTAGGTATCAGGGGGAGCACAGATACGCAGTATTTT. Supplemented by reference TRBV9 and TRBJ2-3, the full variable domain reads DSGVTQTPKHLITATGQRVTLRCSPRSGDLSVYWYQQSLDQGLQFLIQYYNGEERAKGNILERFSAQQFPDLHSELNLSSLELGDSALYFCASSVGIRGSTDTQYFGPGTRLTVL.

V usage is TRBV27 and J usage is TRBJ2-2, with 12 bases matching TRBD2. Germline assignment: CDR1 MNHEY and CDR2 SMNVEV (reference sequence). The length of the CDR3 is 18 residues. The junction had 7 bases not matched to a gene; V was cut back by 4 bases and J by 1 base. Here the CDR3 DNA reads TGTGCCAGCAGTTCGCCGGGACTAGCGGGTCAGAACACCGGGGAGCTGTTTTTT. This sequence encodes CASSSPGLAGQNTGELFF.

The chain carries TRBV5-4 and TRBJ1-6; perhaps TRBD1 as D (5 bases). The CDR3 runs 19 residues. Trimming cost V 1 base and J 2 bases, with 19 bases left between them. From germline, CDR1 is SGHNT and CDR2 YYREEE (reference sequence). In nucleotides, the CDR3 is TGTGCCAGCAGCTTGAAGACTCGGACAATTGGGACCTATAATTCACCCCTCCACTTT. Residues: CASSLKTRTIGTYNSPLHF.

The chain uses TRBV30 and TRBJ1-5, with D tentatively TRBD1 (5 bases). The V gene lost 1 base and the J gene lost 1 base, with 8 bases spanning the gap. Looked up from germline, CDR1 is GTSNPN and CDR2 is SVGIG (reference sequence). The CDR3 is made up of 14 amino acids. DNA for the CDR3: TGTGCCTGGAGTGGCGGGGGGAGCAATCAGCCCCAGCATTTT. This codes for CAWSGGGSNQPQHF. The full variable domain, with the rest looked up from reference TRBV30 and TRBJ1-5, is SQTIHQWPATLVQPVGSPLSLECTVEGTSNPNLYWYRQAAGRGLQLLFYSVGIGQISSEVPQNLSASRPQDRQFILSSKKLLLSDSGFYLCAWSGGGSNQPQHFGDGTRLSIL.